Given below is one T cell receptor beta chain in context. No antigen is known for it. Trimming removed 2 bases from V and 6 bases from J, with 14 bases in between. CDR3 size: 15 residues. Germline-derived CDR1 and CDR2 are MNHEY and SMNVEV (reference sequence). A second PCR, run for roughly 6 to 11 cycles, used a sample-barcoded 5' primer plus a J-beta primer mix. TCRdb fed the 5' RACE reads into MiXCR, producing one record per CDR3 protein. The data hold some 1.6 million distinct CDR3 sequences, with 34% observed a single time. These data are taken from a study of blood T cells in healthy people across ages. Whole-study findings and limits: TCR beta diversity was tightly associated with the proportion of naive T cells. Whereas aged donors had fewer naive CD4+ cells, long-lived donors had more of them and higher diversity. Any conclusive comparison of naive versus antigen-experienced cells was prevented by using unsorted PBMCs. Older individuals had lower TCR beta diversity per million T cells (the decline was roughly linear).

The V and J genes are TRBV27 and TRBJ1-5; D is unresolved. The receptor was derived from a woman aged 30 to 39 in good health. The sample comprised blood. The CDR3 here is CASSLRVGSIQPQHF. In nucleotides, the CDR3 is TGTGCCAGCAGTTTAAGGGTGGGGTCTATTCAGCCCCAGCATTTT.